The 18 T cell receptor beta chains given below trace back to one sample, sequenced in a study of T cell responses to AZD1222 COVID-19 vaccine listed by TCRdb under 2021. Library preparation employed the immunoSEQ multiplex PCR assay. The table was pulled from immuneACCESS by TCRdb, which kept in-frame rearrangements only. Such tables lose some clones; where checked, under half of the loss comes from unresolved V genes, and the rest has no known cause. Within this sample are roughly 81,000 clones, with about 90% of them counted one time only. The ten largest account for around 17% of the sample. What the time point label conveys for this sample: baseline before first vaccination. Source: peripheral blood, taken on day 0 of AZD1222 vaccination. The source of these receptors is an adult in good health.

The rearrangement uses TRBV18 and TRBJ2-5; D ambiguous. Germline V lookup: CDR1 KGHSH, CDR2 LQKENI. V lost 6 bases and J 3 bases, leaving 5 bases between the germline ends. CDR3 size: 11 residues. CDR3 protein: CASSQEETQYF. The CDR3 DNA sequence: TGTGCCAGCTCGCAAGAAGAGACCCAGTACTTC.

The chain couples TRBV7-9 to TRBJ1-2; no clear D gene. Deletions cut 4 bases from V and 8 bases from J, with 11 bases between. Germline V gene data show CDR1 as SEHNR and CDR2 as FQNEAQ (reference sequence). The CDR3 runs 12 residues. The CDR3 bases are TGTGCCAGCAGCTCCACAGCACTGGGCTACACCTTC. Amino acids: CASSSTALGYTF.

The chain joins TRBV5-1 to TRBJ1-5, with 11 bases fitting TRBD1. Germline CDR1 is SGHRS and CDR2 is YFSETQ. J gave up 1 base and V 5 bases, and 14 bases lay outside the gene matches. The CDR3 sequence is 19 residues long. The CDR3 spells CASSQPRDRGTRSNQPQHF. The CDR3 DNA reads as TGCGCCAGCAGTCAACCCCGGGACAGGGGGACAAGGAGCAATCAGCCCCAGCATTTT.

The chain uses TRBV5-1 and TRBJ1-1; the D gene is possibly TRBD1 (6 bases). Trimming took 4 bases from V and 4 from J, leaving 26 bases between them. CDR1 SGHRS and CDR2 YFSETQ come from the germline V gene. The CDR3 has 18 residues. For the CDR3, the DNA is TGCGCCAGCAGCACACCGCACAGGGACCGGCCACTACTCACTGAAGCTTTCTTT. This sequence encodes CASSTPHRDRPLLTEAFF.

This sequence joins TRBV5-1 and TRBJ1-1; tentatively, D is TRBD1 (5 bases). Germline V gene sequence: CDR1 SGHRS, CDR2 YFSETQ. Between the trimmed V and J ends, which lost 4 bases and 6 bases, there was a span of 13 bases. The CDR3 runs 13 residues. The CDR3 loop reads CASSKGREPEAFF. DNA for the CDR3: TGCGCCAGCAGCAAGGGGCGCGAGCCTGAAGCTTTCTTT.

This clone was seen a single time. This chain links TRBV6-5 with TRBJ2-1; 9 positions match TRBD1. The germline gives CDR1 MNHEY, CDR2 SVGAGI. J was trimmed by 0 bases and V by 6 bases; bases with no gene match: 3. The CDR3 has 15 residues. The CDR3 sequence is CASRGTGPSYNEQFF. The CDR3 DNA is TGTGCCAGCAGGGGGACAGGGCCCTCCTACAATGAGCAGTTCTTC.

The J gene is TRBJ1-4, the V gene TRBV6-5, with D uncertain. The CDR3 covers 14 residues. From germline, CDR1 is MNHEY and CDR2 SVGAGI. The V gene lost 8 bases and the J gene lost 8 bases, with 18 bases spanning the gap. This CDR3 reads CASGRYWLSEKLFF. The CDR3 DNA reads as TGTGCCAGCGGACGCTACTGGCTTTCGGAAAAACTGTTTTTT.

The chain is built from TRBV7-8 and TRBJ1-1; D gene ambiguous. This CDR3 region has 14 residues. Trimming removed 2 bases from V and 2 bases from J, with 9 bases in between. Germline CDR1 reads SGHVS; CDR2 reads FQNEAQ. CDR3 sequence reads: CASSLSRRNTEAFF. The DNA of the CDR3 is TGTGCCAGCAGCTTAAGCAGGCGAAACACTGAAGCTTTCTTT.

The CDR3 coding sequence is TGCGCCAGCAGCCCAGGGACAGGGAGGCGGGAAGAGACCCAGTACTTC. This gives the protein CASSPGTGRREETQYF. The rearrangement links TRBV5-1 to TRBJ2-5, with 9 bases fitting TRBD1. The CDR3 consists of 16 residues. Germline V gene lookup returns CDR1 SGHRS and CDR2 YFSETQ. V was pared by 4 bases and J by 3 bases, with 10 bases of the junction left unmatched.

The chain is built from TRBV27 and TRBJ2-5; tentatively, D is TRBD2 (6 bases). V lost 1 base and J 4 bases, leaving 13 bases between the germline ends. Germline CDR1 MNHEY, CDR2 SMNVEV (reference sequence). The CDR3 has 15 residues. The CDR3 region has the DNA TGTGCCAGCAGTTTATGGGGGGACGGGGGAGAGACCCAGTACTTC. Protein: CASSLWGDGGETQYF.

V usage is TRBV5-1 and J usage is TRBJ2-5, with a possible D match to TRBD1 (5 bases). V gave up 7 bases and J gave up 2 bases, with 9 bases separating them. Germline values: CDR1 SGHRS, CDR2 YFSETQ. The CDR3 totals 12 residues. The CDR3 loop reads CASRQTQETQYF. Here the CDR3 DNA reads TGCGCCAGCCGACAGACACAAGAGACCCAGTACTTC.

This clone was observed a single time. The rearrangement uses TRBV7-9 and TRBJ2-5; 8 bases map to TRBD2. V lost 1 base and J lost 7; bases outside the gene matches: 8. The CDR3 has 15 residues. Germline lookup yields CDR1 SEHNR and CDR2 FQNEAQ (reference sequence). CDR3 DNA: TGTGCCAGCAGCTTAGAGGGCCTCGCGGGGGGGACCCAGTACTTC. This translates into CASSLEGLAGGTQYF.

This chain uses TRBV10-3 with TRBJ2-7; 8 nucleotides match TRBD2. From germline, CDR1 is ENHRY and CDR2 SYGVKD. The CDR3 spans 14 residues. Losses at the gene ends were 4 bases for V and 3 bases for J; bases not matched to a gene: 5. CDR3 DNA sequence: TGTGCCATCAGTGCCCGGGAGGGCAGCTACGAGCAGTACTTC. Encoded protein: CAISAREGSYEQYF.

The rearrangement joins TRBV27 to TRBJ2-3; TRBD2 aligns across 11 bases. V shed 6 bases and J 2 bases; nucleotides not matched to a gene: 13. Germline CDR1 and CDR2: MNHEY and SMNVEV (reference sequence). The CDR3 contains 18 residues. The CDR3 nucleotides are TGTGCCAGCAGACCCTCGGGGACTAGCGGATCCGCCACAGATACGCAGTATTTT. This sequence encodes CASRPSGTSGSATDTQYF.

This chain links TRBV27 with TRBJ2-5, with 7 bases lining up with TRBD1. CDR3 length equals 13 residues. The germline V gene encodes CDR1 MNHEY and CDR2 SMNVEV (reference sequence). V lost 6 bases and J lost 2; bases outside the gene matches: 3. The CDR3 region has the DNA TGTGCCAGCAGACGACAGGGTCAAGAGACCCAGTACTTC. Translating it yields CASRRQGQETQYF.

The rearrangement links TRBV6-5 to TRBJ2-1; a possible D gene is TRBD2 (6 bases). The V and J ends lost 4 bases and 7 bases respectively, with 20 bases between them. This CDR3 has 16 residues. CDR1 and CDR2 (germline): MNHEY, SVGAGI. The CDR3 loop is CASSFLPGASDNEQFF. DNA of the CDR3: TGTGCCAGCAGTTTTTTGCCCGGGGCTAGCGATAATGAGCAGTTCTTC.

V usage is TRBV2 and J usage is TRBJ1-3; no firm D call. CDR1 and CDR2 from the germline V gene are SNHLY and FYNNEI. CDR3 length equals 16 residues. V was cut by 0 bases and J by 7 bases, with 16 bases left in between. This chain's CDR3 is CASSEAGAPVVNTIYF. Written as DNA, the CDR3 is TGTGCCAGCAGTGAAGCGGGAGCCCCAGTGGTTAACACCATATATTTT.

The chain couples TRBV7-8 to TRBJ2-7, with D perhaps matching TRBD2 (6 bases). V was clipped by 2 bases and J by 2 bases, with 10 bases between them. The germline CDR1 and CDR2 sequences are SGHVS and FQNEAQ. CDR3 length equals 14 residues. CDR3 nucleotides: TGTGCCAGCAGCTTACTAGCGCAACCCTACGAGCAGTACTTC. It specifies CASSLLAQPYEQYF.